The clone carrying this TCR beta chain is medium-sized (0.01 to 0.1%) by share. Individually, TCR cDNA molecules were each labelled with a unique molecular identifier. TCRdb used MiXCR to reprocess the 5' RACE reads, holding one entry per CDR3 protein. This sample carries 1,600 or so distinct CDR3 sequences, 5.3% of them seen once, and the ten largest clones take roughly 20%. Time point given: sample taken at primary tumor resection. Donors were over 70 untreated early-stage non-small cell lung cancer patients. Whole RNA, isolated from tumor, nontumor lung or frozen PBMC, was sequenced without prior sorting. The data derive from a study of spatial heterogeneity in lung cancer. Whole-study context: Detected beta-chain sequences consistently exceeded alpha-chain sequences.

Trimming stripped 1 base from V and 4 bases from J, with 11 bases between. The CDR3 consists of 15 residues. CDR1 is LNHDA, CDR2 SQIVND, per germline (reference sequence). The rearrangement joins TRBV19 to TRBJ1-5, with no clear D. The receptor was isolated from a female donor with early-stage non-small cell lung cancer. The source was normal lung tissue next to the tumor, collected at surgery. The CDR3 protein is CASSIGRRGNQPQHF. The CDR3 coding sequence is TGTGCCAGTAGTATAGGACGGCGAGGGAATCAGCCCCAGCATTTT.